This T cell receptor beta chain was sequenced during a study of blood T cells in healthy people across ages. The use of a sample-barcoded 5' primer and a J-beta primer mix characterized a second PCR of roughly 6 to 11 cycles. Each CDR3 protein is one row after TCRdb ran MiXCR on the 5' RACE reads. The data show over 700,000 distinct CDR3 sequences, roughly 50% seen once. With regard to this clonotype: The antigen remains unidentified.

The CDR3 runs to 14 residues. V was trimmed by 0 bases and J by 1 base, leaving 7 bases between them. Germline V gene sequence: CDR1 MGHRA, CDR2 YSYEKL. Total RNA, at least 5 micrograms per sample, was extracted from PBMCs. Findings and caveats of the study: In these data, TCR beta diversity tracked strongly with naive T cell percentage. Diversity was estimated from one million T cells, and these estimates were considered underestimates. The study could not conclusively compare naive and antigen-experienced cells, given its unsorted PBMCs.

The material sequenced was blood. This clonotype was obtained from a man aged 80 or over in good health. The V and J genes are TRBV4-1 and TRBJ2-7; D uncertain. This CDR3 is CASSQETVSYEQYF. CDR3 bases: TGCGCCAGCAGCCAAGAGACGGTGTCCTACGAGCAGTACTTC.